This passage covers 2 T cell receptor beta chains from one sample sequenced in a study of blood T cell repertoires in COVID-19. Measured with immunoSEQ multiplex PCR; TCRdb has only the in-frame clones, and not every one. The sample yields 200,000 to 250,000 clones, around 83% seen once. Sequencing was performed on PBMCs or T cells enriched from blood (not recorded which). These receptors all stem from a woman aged 40 to 55 with acute COVID-19.

The chain is built from TRBV6-5 and TRBJ2-2; D ambiguous. Looked up from germline, CDR1 is MNHEY and CDR2 is SVGAGI. With 6 bases removed from V and 9 bases from J, the gap between germline ends came to 17 bases. The CDR3 extends over 14 amino acids. CDR3 nucleotides: TGTGCCAGCAGACCCAAGCTCCATAACCGGGAGCTGTTTTTT. It translates to CASRPKLHNRELFF.

This chain joins TRBV28 and TRBJ2-1, with D possibly being TRBD1 (6 bases). With 6 bases removed from V and 7 bases from J, the gap between germline ends came to 19 bases. Germline V gene sequence: CDR1 MDHEN, CDR2 SYDVKM. This CDR3 has 15 amino acids. The CDR3 DNA reads as TGTGCCAGCAGCCCCCAACAGGGTGTTATAAATGAGCAGTTCTTC. Translating it yields CASSPQQGVINEQFF.